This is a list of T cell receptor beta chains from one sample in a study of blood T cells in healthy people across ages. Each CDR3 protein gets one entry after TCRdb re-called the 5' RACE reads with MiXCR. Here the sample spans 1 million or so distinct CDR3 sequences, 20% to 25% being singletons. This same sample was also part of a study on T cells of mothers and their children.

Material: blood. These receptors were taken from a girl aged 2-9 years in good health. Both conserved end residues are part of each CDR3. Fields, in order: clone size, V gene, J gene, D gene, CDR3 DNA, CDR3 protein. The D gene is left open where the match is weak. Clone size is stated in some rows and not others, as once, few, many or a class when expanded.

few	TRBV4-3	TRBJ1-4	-	TGCGCCAGCAGCCAAGTTGTCGGGATCCGGGAAAAACTGTTTTTT	CASSQVVGIREKLFF
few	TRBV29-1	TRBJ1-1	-	TGCAGCGCCACCGGCCGCGGGAACACTGAAGCTTTCTTT	CSATGRGNTEAFF
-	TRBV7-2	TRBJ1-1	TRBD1	TGTGCCAGCAGCTCTACCCAGGGGGGCACTGAAGCTTTCTTT	CASSSTQGGTEAFF
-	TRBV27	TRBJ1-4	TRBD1	TGTGCCAGCAGTTTGAACAGGGGGCTAGCAAGTGAAAAACTGTTTTTT	CASSLNRGLASEKLFF
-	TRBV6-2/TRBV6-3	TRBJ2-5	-	TGTGCCAGCACTAATAAGAGGGGTTATATGCGAGAGACCCAGTACTTC	CASTNKRGYMRETQYF
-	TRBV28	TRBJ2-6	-	TGTGCCAGCAGTTTTATAGCTGGGGCCAACGTCCTGACTTTC	CASSFIAGANVLTF
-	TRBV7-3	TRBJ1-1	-	TGTGCCAGCAGCCAATTAGGGCCGAACACTGAAGCTTTCTTT	CASSQLGPNTEAFF
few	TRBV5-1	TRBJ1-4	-	TGCACCAGCAGGACAATCGGCAGATTAAATGAAAAACTGTTTTTT	CTSRTIGRLNEKLFF
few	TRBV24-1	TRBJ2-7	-	TGTGCCACTCGTGCAGGGGCCGACCACGAGCAGTACTTC	CATRAGADHEQYF
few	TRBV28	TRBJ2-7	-	TGTGCCAGCAGGGGTATTGGGGCAGGTGGCTCCTACGAGCAGTACTTC	CASRGIGAGGSYEQYF
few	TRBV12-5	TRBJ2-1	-	TGTGCTAGTGGTTTGGTACTTCTCGGTGAGGGTGAGCAGTTCTTC	CASGLVLLGEGEQFF
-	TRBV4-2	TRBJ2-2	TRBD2	TGTGCCAGCAGCCAAGAGTGGTTACTAGCGGGAGGTGTCGGGGAGCTGTTTTTT	CASSQEWLLAGGVGELFF
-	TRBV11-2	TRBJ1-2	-	TGTGCCAGCAGCTTAGATCGTGGGGGCCCCTATGGCTACACCTTC	CASSLDRGGPYGYTF
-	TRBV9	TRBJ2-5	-	TGTGCCAGCAGCCCCGGCGCCCCGGCAGAGACCCAGTACTTC	CASSPGAPAETQYF
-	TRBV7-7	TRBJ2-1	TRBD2	TGTGCTAGCAGCGCAACTAGCGCCCCCTACAATGAGCAGTTCTTC	CASSATSAPYNEQFF